Included here is one TCR beta chain sequence, with context. Its antigen is currently unknown. The study ran its PCR with 60 Vbeta and 13 Jbeta primers. The assay was immunoSEQ multiplex PCR, and TCRdb's table has in-frame clones only and misses some. The repertoire has about 210,000 clones, around 76% of them found once; the top ten carry 5.5% to 7.5%. The germline gives CDR1 SGHRS, CDR2 YFSETQ. Trimming took 3 bases from V and 2 from J; bases not matched to a gene: 3. The CDR3 has 14 amino acids. This sample was included in a study of cytomegalovirus exposure and HLA in healthy donors. Study in general: Sequencing of 150 million to 200 million T cells in an earlier analysis found 100 million to 140 million unique TCR beta sequences.

Points from the study as a whole: A later analysis revealed that TCR association rates differed between HLA loci, peaking at DRB1 and bottoming out at HLA-C. Presence/absence analyses rested on an assumption that sequencing depth was roughly uniform across donors.

Healthy bone marrow donors made up the donor group. Sequenced material: PBMCs. V and J are TRBV5-1 and TRBJ2-7, with 9 positions matching TRBD1. This clonotype originated in a man in his forties in good health and CMV-seropositive. This CDR3 is CASSWGQGTYEQYF. The CDR3 nucleotides are TGCGCCAGCAGCTGGGGACAGGGTACCTACGAGCAGTACTTC.